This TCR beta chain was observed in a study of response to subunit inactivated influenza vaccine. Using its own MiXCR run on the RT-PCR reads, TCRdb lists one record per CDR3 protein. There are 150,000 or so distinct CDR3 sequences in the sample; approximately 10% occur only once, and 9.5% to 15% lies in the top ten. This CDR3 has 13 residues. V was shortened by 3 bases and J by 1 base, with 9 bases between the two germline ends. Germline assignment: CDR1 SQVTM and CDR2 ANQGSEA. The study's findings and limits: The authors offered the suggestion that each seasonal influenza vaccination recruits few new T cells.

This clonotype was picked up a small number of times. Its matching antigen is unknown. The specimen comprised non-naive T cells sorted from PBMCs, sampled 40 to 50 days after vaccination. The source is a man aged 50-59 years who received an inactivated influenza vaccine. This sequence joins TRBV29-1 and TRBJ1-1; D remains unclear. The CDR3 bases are TGCAGCGTTGATCTTTGGGAGAACACTGAAGCTTTCTTT. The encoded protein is CSVDLWENTEAFF.